This T cell receptor beta chain appears in the sequencing data of a study of CD8+ T cells in alopecia areata. Overall study findings and caveats: Scalp clonality and expanded CD8+ clones among the top 100 showed significant decreases with tofacitinib.

Treatment denoted: oral pan-JAK inhibitor, 5-10 mg twice daily. On this clone itself: Its antigen is undetermined.

Reverse transcription of extracted RNA yielded cDNA, which provided the sequencing template. Method: immunoSEQ multiplex PCR; TCRdb's copy keeps in-frame clones and lacks some. The table includes fewer than 350,000 clones, roughly 50% detected once. CDR1 and CDR2 from the germline V gene are SGHVS and FQNEAQ. The ends were cut back, 7 bases at V and 0 bases at J, with 12 bases in the middle. The length of the CDR3 is 15 residues. The chain has TRBV7-8 and TRBJ2-2; TRBD1 is a possible D gene (6 bases). The sequenced sample was CD4+ T cells sorted from blood, obtained at week 24, from a patient treated with tofacitinib. The sequence was obtained from a human donor with alopecia areata. CDR3 sequence reads: CASTETGPNTGELFF. The CDR3 region has the DNA TGTGCCAGCACCGAGACAGGACCGAACACCGGGGAGCTGTTTTTT.